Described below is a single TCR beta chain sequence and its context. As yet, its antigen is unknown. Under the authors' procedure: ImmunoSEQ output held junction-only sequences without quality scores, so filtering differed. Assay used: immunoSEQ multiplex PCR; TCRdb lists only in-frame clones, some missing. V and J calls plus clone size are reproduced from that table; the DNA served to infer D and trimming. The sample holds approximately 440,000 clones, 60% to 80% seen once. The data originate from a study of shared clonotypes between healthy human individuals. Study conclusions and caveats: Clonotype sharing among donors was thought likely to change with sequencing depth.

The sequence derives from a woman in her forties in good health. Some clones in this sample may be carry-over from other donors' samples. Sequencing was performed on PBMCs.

In DNA, the CDR3 is TGTGCCAGCAGTTTAACAGGGGGCAATCAGCCCCAGCATTTT. Protein sequence: CASSLTGGNQPQHF. The genes are TRBV6-1 and TRBJ1-5, with 7 nucleotides matching TRBD1. CDR1 MNHNS and CDR2 SASEGT come from the germline V gene. Trimming cost V 5 bases and J 2 bases; bases outside gene matches: 3. The CDR3 contains 14 residues.